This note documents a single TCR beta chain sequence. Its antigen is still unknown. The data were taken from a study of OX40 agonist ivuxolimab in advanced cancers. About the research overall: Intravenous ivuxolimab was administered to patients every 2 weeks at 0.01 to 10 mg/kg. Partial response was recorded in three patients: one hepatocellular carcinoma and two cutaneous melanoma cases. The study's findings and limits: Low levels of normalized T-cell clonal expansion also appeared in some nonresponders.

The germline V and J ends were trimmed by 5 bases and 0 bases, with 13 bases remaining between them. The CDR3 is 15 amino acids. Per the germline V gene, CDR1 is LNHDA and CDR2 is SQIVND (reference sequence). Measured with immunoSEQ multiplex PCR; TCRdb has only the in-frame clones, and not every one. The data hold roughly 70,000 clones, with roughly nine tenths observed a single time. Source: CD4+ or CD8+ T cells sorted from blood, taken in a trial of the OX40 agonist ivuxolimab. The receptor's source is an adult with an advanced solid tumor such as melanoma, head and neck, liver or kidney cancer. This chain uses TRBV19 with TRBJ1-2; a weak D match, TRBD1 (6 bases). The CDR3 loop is CASSRPGAPNYGYTF. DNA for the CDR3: TGTGCCAGTAGTCGCCCAGGGGCCCCTAACTATGGCTACACCTTC.